One sample yielded the 2 T cell receptor beta chains listed below, sequenced in a study of T cells in Graves' hyperthyroidism and ophthalmopathy. TCR beta CDR3 regions were amplified from RNA transcripts. HTBI primers were used for first-round RT-PCR of the TCR CDR3. TCRdb re-analysed the multiplex PCR reads in MiXCR, keeping a single row per CDR3 protein. The sample lists more than 250,000 distinct CDR3 sequences; nearly 15% were seen once. Input material: blood. These receptors all come from a woman between 50 and 59 years old with Graves' hyperthyroidism that later progressed to Graves' ophthalmopathy.

With respect to this clonotype: This sequence may be a read error, since a much larger clone differs from it by one base. The chain carries TRBV24-1 and TRBJ2-3, with 8 positions matching TRBD1. Germline V CDR1 and CDR2: KGHDR, SFDVKD. CDR3 length: 15 residues. The CDR3 reads CATGDGQGIADTQYF. In DNA form, the CDR3 reads TGTGCCACCGGTGATGGACAGGGTATCGCAGATACGCAGTATTTT.

The table lists this clonotype with a few counts. The V and J genes are TRBV3-1 and TRBJ2-2; D may be TRBD2 (5 bases). Germline-derived CDR1 and CDR2 are LGHDT and YNNKEL (reference sequence). The CDR3 is made up of 16 amino acids. V dropped 4 bases and J dropped 6 bases, with 18 bases sitting between them. CDR3 amino acids: CASSLLSGIIPGELFF. In DNA form, the CDR3 reads TGTGCCAGCAGCCTTCTATCCGGGATCATTCCCGGGGAGCTGTTTTTT.